This T cell receptor (beta chain) was identified in a study of T cell responses to AZD1222 COVID-19 vaccine. Comment on this clone: One base away lies a much larger clone, so this may be a sequencing read error. Other DNA sequences of this sample code for an identical CDR3.

Data came from immunoSEQ multiplex PCR; TCRdb stores just in-frame clones and leaves some out. Of about 150,000 clones listed, 88% were seen once; the top ten hold around 3%. The starting material was peripheral blood, obtained on day 0 of AZD1222 vaccination. This clonotype originated in an adult in good health.

The CDR3 spells CASSLDQTDTQYF. CDR3 bases: TGTGCCAGCAGCTTAGATCAGACAGATACGCAGTATTTT. V is TRBV7-8 and J is TRBJ2-3; D is unresolved. Trimming removed 1 base at V and 3 bases at J, with 5 bases between. The CDR3 has 13 amino acids. Germline V lookup: CDR1 SGHVS, CDR2 FQNEAQ.